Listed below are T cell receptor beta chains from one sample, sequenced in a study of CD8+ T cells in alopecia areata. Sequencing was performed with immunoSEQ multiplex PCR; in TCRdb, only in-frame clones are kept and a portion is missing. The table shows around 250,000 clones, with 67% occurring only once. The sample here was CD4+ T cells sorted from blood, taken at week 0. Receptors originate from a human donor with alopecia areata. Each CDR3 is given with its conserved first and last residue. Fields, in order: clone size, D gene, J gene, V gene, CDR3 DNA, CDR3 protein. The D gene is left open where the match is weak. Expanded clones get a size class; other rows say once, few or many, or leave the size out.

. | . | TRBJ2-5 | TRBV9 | TGTGCCAGCAGCCGCGGGGATGTCGAGACCCAGTACTTC | CASSRGDVETQYF
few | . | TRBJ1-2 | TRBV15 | TGTGCCACCAGCAGAACAGGGCCGGGGGGCTACACCTTC | CATSRTGPGGYTF
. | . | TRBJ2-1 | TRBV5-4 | TGTGCCAGCAGCTTGGCCTCGGACAATGAGCAGTTCTTC | CASSLASDNEQFF
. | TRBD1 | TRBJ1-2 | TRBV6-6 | TGTGCCAGCAGGTGGACAGGGGGCGACTATGGCTACACCTTC | CASRWTGGDYGYTF
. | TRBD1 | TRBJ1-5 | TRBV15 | TGTGCCACCAGCGTAGGGACAGGGGGCTTCGCCCAGCATTTT | CATSVGTGGFAQHF
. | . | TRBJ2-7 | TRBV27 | TGTGCCAGCAGCATTACAGGTTACGAGCAGTACTTC | CASSITGYEQYF
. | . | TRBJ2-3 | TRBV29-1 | TGCAGCGTTGAATTATGGCCATCTAGCACAGATACGCAGTATTTT | CSVELWPSSTDTQYF
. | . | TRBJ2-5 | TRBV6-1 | TGTGCCAGCAGACCGCCGACGGAGACCCAGTACTTC | CASRPPTETQYF
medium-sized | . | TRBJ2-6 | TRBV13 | TGTGCCAGCAGCTCCGCCCTTATAGCTTCTGGGGCCAACGTCCTGACTTTC | CASSSALIASGANVLTF
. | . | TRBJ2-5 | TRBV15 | TGTGCCACCAGCTTAATCCTGGAGACCCAGTACTTC | CATSLILETQYF
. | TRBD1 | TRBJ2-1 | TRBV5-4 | TGTGCCAGCAGCTTGTCTAGGACAGGCTCCTACAATGAGCAGTTCTTC | CASSLSRTGSYNEQFF